A selection of T cell receptor beta chains follows, all from one sample in a study of identical twins' blood T cells. MiXCR, run by TCRdb on the 5' RACE reads, gives a single entry per CDR3 protein. Of 300,000 to 400,000 distinct CDR3 sequences in the sample, about 28% were seen once. Source material: PBMCs. Receptor source: a woman aged 18-49 years in good health. CDR3s include the opening cysteine and the closing phenylalanine or tryptophan. Each record gives: clone size, V gene, D gene, J gene, CDR3 DNA, CDR3 protein. A D gene is named only where the DNA matches it firmly. Expanded clones get a size class; other rows say once, few or many, or leave the size out.

abundance: .; v_gene: TRBV5-1; d_gene: .; j_gene: TRBJ1-1; CDR3nt: TGCGCCAGCAGCTTGGAGAAGGTCTTCACTGAAGCTTTCTTT; CDR3aa: CASSLEKVFTEAFF
abundance: many; v_gene: TRBV29-1; d_gene: .; j_gene: TRBJ1-1; CDR3nt: TGCAGCGTTATCAGGGACATGAACACCGAAGCTTTCTTT; CDR3aa: CSVIRDMNTEAFF
abundance: .; v_gene: TRBV7-9; d_gene: .; j_gene: TRBJ1-4; CDR3nt: TGTGCCAGCAGCAGACACAGGGATAATGAAAAACTGTTTTTT; CDR3aa: CASSRHRDNEKLFF
abundance: .; v_gene: TRBV5-1; d_gene: TRBD1; j_gene: TRBJ1-4; CDR3nt: TGCGCCAGCAGCTTGGACGGCAGCCAGGGGGCTAATGAAAAACTGTTTTTT; CDR3aa: CASSLDGSQGANEKLFF
abundance: few; v_gene: TRBV18; d_gene: .; j_gene: TRBJ2-2; CDR3nt: TGTGCCAGCTCACCATCTTTCGGAGCTGGGACTGGCTGGACCGGGGAGCTGTTTTTT; CDR3aa: CASSPSFGAGTGWTGELFF
abundance: .; v_gene: TRBV14; d_gene: .; j_gene: TRBJ2-1; CDR3nt: TGTGCCAGCAGCCAAGGGGGTCATGAGCAGTTCTTC; CDR3aa: CASSQGGHEQFF
abundance: few; v_gene: TRBV5-6; d_gene: TRBD1; j_gene: TRBJ1-2; CDR3nt: TGTGCCAGCAGCTTGTTTCAGGGGGCGGTCTATGGCTACACCTTC; CDR3aa: CASSLFQGAVYGYTF
abundance: few; v_gene: TRBV28; d_gene: .; j_gene: TRBJ2-3; CDR3nt: TGTGCCAGCGACACTGGGGGCACAGATACGCAGTATTTT; CDR3aa: CASDTGGTDTQYF
abundance: few; v_gene: TRBV20-1; d_gene: .; j_gene: TRBJ1-4; CDR3nt: TGCAGTGCTAGGGTGGGGTATAATGAAAAACTGTTTTTT; CDR3aa: CSARVGYNEKLFF
abundance: many; v_gene: TRBV7-9; d_gene: TRBD2; j_gene: TRBJ2-3; CDR3nt: TGTGCCAGCAGCCCTAGCGGAGATACGCAGTATTTT; CDR3aa: CASSPSGDTQYF
abundance: .; v_gene: TRBV20-1; d_gene: TRBD1; j_gene: TRBJ2-2; CDR3nt: TGCAGTGCTAGACCCGGGACAGGGACCGGGGAGCTGTTTTTT; CDR3aa: CSARPGTGTGELFF
abundance: .; v_gene: TRBV20-1; d_gene: .; j_gene: TRBJ2-2; CDR3nt: TGCAGTGCTAGAGATCCAGGGTCCACCGGGGAGCTGTTTTTT; CDR3aa: CSARDPGSTGELFF
abundance: few; v_gene: TRBV5-1; d_gene: TRBD1; j_gene: TRBJ1-1; CDR3nt: TGCGCCAGCAGCCCTCGACAGGGCTACACTGAAGCTTTCTTT; CDR3aa: CASSPRQGYTEAFF
abundance: .; v_gene: TRBV7-9; d_gene: .; j_gene: TRBJ2-5; CDR3nt: TGTGCCAGCAGCTTAGATCTGGGGGTGGAGACCCAGTACTTC; CDR3aa: CASSLDLGVETQYF
abundance: .; v_gene: TRBV6-6; d_gene: TRBD1; j_gene: TRBJ2-2; CDR3nt: TGTGCCAGCAGTTACTTGACCGGGACAGGGCGAACCGGGGAGCTGTTTTTT; CDR3aa: CASSYLTGTGRTGELFF
abundance: .; v_gene: TRBV6-6; d_gene: .; j_gene: TRBJ2-3; CDR3nt: TGTGCGATGGGGCGGACGTCTAGCACAGATACGCAGTATTTT; CDR3aa: CAMGRTSSTDTQYF
abundance: few; v_gene: TRBV11-2; d_gene: .; j_gene: TRBJ2-2; CDR3nt: TGTGCCAGCAGCTCCCCTAAGGGGCGGAACACCGGGGAGCTGTTTTTT; CDR3aa: CASSSPKGRNTGELFF
abundance: few; v_gene: TRBV6-6; d_gene: TRBD2; j_gene: TRBJ2-3; CDR3nt: TGTGCCAGCAGTTACCCACTAGCGGGGGGGCCTTTAGCAGATACGCAGTATTTT; CDR3aa: CASSYPLAGGPLADTQYF
abundance: .; v_gene: TRBV7-2; d_gene: TRBD1; j_gene: TRBJ1-1; CDR3nt: TGTGCCAGCAGCCTCGGGACAGGGCTGAGGGCTTTCTTT; CDR3aa: CASSLGTGLRAFF
abundance: few; v_gene: TRBV5-1; d_gene: .; j_gene: TRBJ1-6; CDR3nt: TGCGCCAGCAGCTTTGGACCGAATTCACCCCTCCACTTT; CDR3aa: CASSFGPNSPLHF
abundance: .; v_gene: TRBV6-1; d_gene: .; j_gene: TRBJ1-2; CDR3nt: TGTGCCAGCAGTGAAGCTCTCCGGGGGACCTATGGCTACACCTTC; CDR3aa: CASSEALRGTYGYTF
abundance: few; v_gene: TRBV5-4; d_gene: .; j_gene: TRBJ2-2; CDR3nt: TGTGCCAGCAGCTTTATGGAGGCCACCGGGGAGCTGTTTTTT; CDR3aa: CASSFMEATGELFF
abundance: .; v_gene: TRBV9; d_gene: TRBD2; j_gene: TRBJ2-1; CDR3nt: TGTGCCAGCAGCGTCCTGCCTAGCGGGGGTTACAATGAGCAGTTCTTC; CDR3aa: CASSVLPSGGYNEQFF